This TCR beta chain came from a study of blood T cells in healthy people across ages. The CDR3 runs 14 residues. The germline V and J ends were trimmed by 2 bases and 3 bases, with 14 bases remaining between them. The germline V gene has CDR1 DFQATT and CDR2 SNEGSKA (reference sequence). The sample providers were healthy Caucasian people from Russia, aged about 6 to 100. The study's findings and limits: Expanded clonotype shifts may have been confounded, as the donors had an unknown CMV status.

Note on this clonotype: Its antigen remains unidentified.

For the second PCR, which ran for roughly 7 to 11 cycles, a sample-barcoded 5' primer and a J-beta primer mix were used. TCRdb recomputed calls from the 5' RACE reads with MiXCR, one row per CDR3 protein. The table includes fewer than 900,000 distinct CDR3 sequences, about 36% detected once. The receptor was isolated from a man younger than 30 in good health. This rearrangement joins TRBV20-1 to TRBJ2-7; D gene unclear. Sequenced input: blood. CDR3 amino acids: CSARSGQGVYEQYF. The CDR3 coding sequence is TGCAGTGCTAGAAGTGGGCAAGGTGTCTACGAGCAGTACTTC.